This TCR beta chain was documented in a study of memory CD4+ T cells and cytomegalovirus serostatus. About the research overall: Healthy Belgian adult donors included fewer than 10 CMV-positive and approximately 25 CMV-negative people. Study-wide findings and caveats: CD4+ memory repertoires contained about two fifths of the roughly 160 reported CMV TCRbeta sequences.

The CDR3 extends over 13 amino acids. V lost 7 bases to trimming and J lost 1 base, with 10 bases between them. Germline V CDR1 and CDR2: MNHNS, SASEGT. The assay was immunoSEQ multiplex PCR, and TCRdb's table has in-frame clones only and misses some. The data hold about 59,000 clones, with about 81% observed a single time. The sort gate was single viable CD3+CD4+CD8-CD45RO+ cells for memory CD4+ T cells. A remark on this clone: Its antigen is still unknown.

The clonotype originates from an adult in good health and CMV-seronegative. The genes are TRBV6-1 and TRBJ2-5; D gene ambiguous. The sequencing input was memory CD4+ T cells from blood. The CDR3: CASISLPQETQYF. In DNA form, the CDR3 reads TGTGCCAGCATAAGTCTACCCCAAGAGACCCAGTACTTC.